This T cell receptor (beta chain) was captured in a study of OX40 agonist ivuxolimab in advanced cancers. Baseline was the first blood sampling point, followed by cycle 4 day 1 and cycle 7 day 1. Sequencing was performed with immunoSEQ multiplex PCR; in TCRdb, only in-frame clones are kept and a portion is missing. The profile shows about 75,000 clones, about 86% of them singletons. There are 15 residues in the CDR3. Germline CDR1 reads MDHEN; CDR2 reads SYDVKM. The V gene lost 5 bases and the J gene lost 1 base, with 13 bases spanning the gap. The sequence was collected from an adult with an advanced solid tumor such as melanoma, head and neck, liver or kidney cancer. The rearrangement uses TRBV28 and TRBJ2-3; D perhaps matches TRBD2 (5 bases). Sequencing used CD4+ or CD8+ T cells sorted from blood, obtained in a trial of the OX40 agonist ivuxolimab. Here the CDR3 reads CASSRIGMGTDTQYF. The CDR3 DNA reads TGTGCCAGCAGTAGGATCGGGATGGGCACAGATACGCAGTATTTT.